This note documents a single T cell receptor beta chain sequence. Antigen specificity is unknown. Construction of TCR beta libraries was performed using quantitative 5'-RACE with molecular barcodes. TCRdb re-called the 5' RACE reads with MiXCR, one entry per CDR3 protein. The table records approximately 140,000 distinct CDR3 sequences, 17% of them present only once. This entry belongs to a study of CD8 T cells in ankylosing spondylitis. Study conclusions and caveats: Significantly higher representation of disease-linked clones was reported for matched ankylosing spondylitis synovial fluid. In ankylosing spondylitis blood, a motif of eight highly homologous TCR beta variants appeared characteristic. Some of the motif variants had earlier been found in reactive arthritis patients' fluid and blood.

This CDR3 is 14 amino acids long. CDR1 is SGHRS and CDR2 is YFSETQ in the germline V gene. V lost 2 bases to trimming and J lost 2 bases, with 11 bases between them. Sequencing was performed on blood, either unsorted or a sorted T cell fraction (not recorded which). This TCR was sampled from a male donor with ankylosing spondylitis. This chain joins TRBV5-1 and TRBJ2-7; D may correspond to TRBD1 or TRBD2 (5 bases each). In nucleotides, the CDR3 is TGCGCCAGCAGCTTTTCCAGGGACGCCTACGAGCAGTACTTC. As protein: CASSFSRDAYEQYF. Filled out from reference TRBV5-1 and TRBJ2-7, the complete variable domain reads KAGVTQTPRYLIKTRGQQVTLSCSPISGHRSVSWYQQTPGQGLQFLFEYFSETQRNKGNFPGRFSGRQFSNSRSEMNVSTLELGDSALYLCASSFSRDAYEQYFGPGTRLTVT.